The next 5 T cell receptor beta chains were all read from a single sample in a study of cytomegalovirus exposure and HLA in healthy donors. 13 Jbeta primers and 60 Vbeta primers were used for the PCR. Method: immunoSEQ multiplex PCR; TCRdb's copy keeps in-frame clones and lacks some. The sample contains around 120,000 clones, less than 85% of which appear only once. Input material: PBMCs. The receptor source for this set is a man aged 45-65 years in good health and CMV-seropositive.

This chain joins TRBV18 and TRBJ2-5; 8 nucleotides align to TRBD2. Germline-derived CDR1 and CDR2 are KGHSH and LQKENI. CDR3 length: 15 residues. V was pared by 0 bases and J by 5 bases, with 5 bases of the junction left unmatched. The CDR3, as DNA: TGTGCCAGCTCACCACCGAGCGGGAGAAGGGAGACCCAGTACTTC. Translating it yields CASSPPSGRRETQYF.

This clone appeared a single time. This rearrangement joins TRBV6-5 to TRBJ1-1; D not resolved. Per the germline V gene, CDR1 is MNHEY and CDR2 is SVGAGI. Trimming left V 5 bases short and J 3 bases short, with 13 bases between. The CDR3 contains 14 residues. CDR3 amino acids: CASSPRQTYTEAFF. Here the CDR3 DNA reads TGTGCCAGCAGTCCCCGCCAGACTTACACTGAAGCTTTCTTT.

This chain links TRBV6-5 with TRBJ2-1; D not certain. V was shortened by 5 bases and J by 6 bases, with 11 bases between the two germline ends. Looked up from germline, CDR1 is MNHEY and CDR2 is SVGAGI. This CDR3 is 13 amino acids long. The CDR3 DNA reads as TGTGCCAGCAGTGAAGAGCGAGGCAATGAGCAGTTCTTC. This translates into CASSEERGNEQFF.

This clone was observed a single time. V and J are TRBV2 and TRBJ2-7; tentative D call: TRBD1 (5 bases). The germline V and J ends were trimmed by 5 bases and 5 bases, with 19 bases remaining between them. This CDR3 has 15 residues. Germline CDR1 and CDR2: SNHLY and FYNNEI. Here the CDR3 reads CASSPPAGMSDEQYF. DNA for the CDR3: TGTGCCAGCAGTCCCCCCGCAGGGATGTCCGACGAGCAGTACTTC.

The V call is TRBV5-1, the J call TRBJ2-5; D gene uncertain. Germline CDR1 and CDR2: SGHRS and YFSETQ. V was clipped by 2 bases and J by 5 bases, with 4 bases between them. The length of the CDR3 is 11 residues. The CDR3 is CASSFGETQYF. CDR3 nucleotides: TGCGCCAGCAGCTTCGGTGAGACCCAGTACTTC.